A single sample is the source of the 8 T cell receptor beta chains below, sequenced in a study of identical twins. Each CDR3 protein is one row after TCRdb ran MiXCR on the 5' RACE reads. This table holds 200,000 to 250,000 distinct CDR3 sequences, roughly 7% found once. This sample also appeared in a second study, on yellow fever vaccine responses in identical twins.

Specimen: memory (CD45RO+) T cells sorted from blood. The receptor set was obtained from a woman younger than 30 in good health.

The sample holds many counts of this clonotype. V is TRBV11-2 and J is TRBJ2-1; D unresolved. Trimming cost V 3 bases and J 0 bases, with 9 bases left between them. The length of the CDR3 is 15 residues. Per the germline V gene, CDR1 is SGHAT and CDR2 is FQNNGV. CDR3 loop: CASSFLWSSYNEQFF. CDR3 sequence (DNA): TGTGCCAGCAGCTTCTTGTGGAGCTCCTACAATGAGCAGTTCTTC.

This clonotype was seen at least ten times. The V call is TRBV6-5, the J call TRBJ1-1; the D gene is possibly TRBD1 (6 bases). Germline V gives CDR1 MNHEY, CDR2 SVGAGI. The CDR3 sequence is 11 residues long. V was clipped by 6 bases and J by 4 bases, with 6 bases between them. The chain's CDR3 is CASSRGTEAFF. The CDR3 DNA is TGTGCCAGCAGCAGGGGCACTGAAGCTTTCTTT.

J is TRBJ2-7 and V is TRBV7-8; D may match TRBD1 or TRBD2 (5 bases each). The CDR3 runs 13 residues. The V gene's germline CDR1 is SGHVS and CDR2 FQNEAQ. V lost 4 bases and J 3 bases, leaving 10 bases between the germline ends. The CDR3 DNA reads TGTGCCAGCAGCTCAGGGACGGTCTACGAGCAGTACGTC. It is translated as CASSSGTVYEQYV.

In this sample, this clonotype turned up a few times. This sequence joins TRBV27 and TRBJ2-3; TRBD2 matches 10 bases. The V segment lost 2 bases and the J segment 8 bases; nucleotides outside the gene matches: 13. This CDR3 spans 17 amino acids. Germline V gives CDR1 MNHEY, CDR2 SMNVEV (reference sequence). CDR3 nucleotide sequence: TGTGCCAGCAGTTTACAACCGACGGGACTAGCGATCGGTACGCAGTATTTT. It encodes CASSLQPTGLAIGTQYF.

The CDR3, as DNA: TGTGCCAGCAGCCAAGAAATGTCGGGAAACACCATATATTTT. Translating it yields CASSQEMSGNTIYF. The chain links TRBV4-2 to TRBJ1-3, with D uncertain. With 0 bases removed from V and 4 bases from J, the gap between germline ends came to 7 bases. The CDR3 spans 14 residues. Germline CDR1 LGHNA, CDR2 YNFKEQ.

The table lists this clonotype with a few counts. V is TRBV3-1 and J is TRBJ2-2, with TRBD2 identical over 11 bases. This CDR3 has 22 amino acids. The V gene end was trimmed by 3 bases and the J gene end by 4 bases; junction bases not matched to a gene: 22. CDR1 is LGHDT, CDR2 YNNKEL, per germline (reference sequence). The CDR3 sequence is CASSHSRQGLVAGGRITGELFF. The CDR3 nucleotides are TGTGCCAGCAGCCATTCCCGACAGGGGCTTGTAGCGGGAGGGCGTATCACCGGGGAGCTGTTTTTT.

This clonotype was counted at least ten times. The rearrangement joins TRBV4-2 to TRBJ1-2, with 8 bases that match TRBD1. Germline lookup yields CDR1 LGHNA and CDR2 YNFKEQ. J was trimmed by 7 bases and V by 0 bases; bases with no gene match: 7. The CDR3 contains 15 residues. The CDR3 loop reads CASSQDHRGESGYTF. The DNA for the CDR3 is TGTGCCAGCAGCCAAGATCACAGGGGGGAAAGTGGCTACACCTTC.

V and J are TRBV6-2 or TRBV6-3 and TRBJ1-2; 8 bases match TRBD1. The CDR3 spans 12 residues. V was pared by 6 bases and J by 8 bases, with 5 bases of the junction left unmatched. Germline V gene lookup returns CDR1 MNHEY and CDR2 SVGEGT. The CDR3 coding sequence is TGTGCCAGCAGAATCGGACAGGGAGGCTACACCTTC. Translating it yields CASRIGQGGYTF.